This record looks at one T cell receptor (beta chain) sequence and its context. Its antigen is not identified. These data belong to a study of cytomegalovirus exposure and HLA in healthy donors. TCRdb keeps only in-frame clones here, not all; method: immunoSEQ multiplex PCR. The data contain about 110,000 clones, about 88% of them singletons. Findings and caveats of the study: Reportedly, diagnosis of cytomegalovirus status by the classifier showed high specificity and sensitivity. The listing of fewer than 200 TCR beta chains classed them as cytomegalovirus-associated. As confirmed in vitro, a few CMV-associated chains were specific for CMV antigens. According to a subsequent analysis, TCR clusters identified in the first cohort showed a tendency to co-occur across the 100 to 150 validation repertoires.

This sequence was found in a woman aged 18-29 years in good health and CMV-seropositive. The sequenced material came from PBMCs.

The CDR3 region is CASSQGHIVADTQYF. CDR3 bases: TGTGCCAGCAGTCAGGGACACATCGTAGCGGATACGCAGTATTTT. This sequence joins TRBV9 and TRBJ2-3; maybe TRBD1 (6 bases). Germline V CDR1 and CDR2: SGDLS, YYNGEE. V lost 5 bases and J 6 bases, leaving 19 bases between the germline ends. The CDR3 consists of 15 residues.